One sample yielded the 20 T cell receptor beta chains listed below, sequenced in a study of shared clonotypes between healthy human individuals. Method: immunoSEQ multiplex PCR; TCRdb's copy keeps in-frame clones and lacks some. The sample has around 2.5 million clones, approximately 93% seen once; the top ten hold approximately 0.36%. Sample: naive CD4+ T cells from PBMCs. The subset here: CD45RA+ positively selected. The origin of the receptors is a young man in good health. Some clones in this sample may be carry-over from other donors' samples.

This chain links TRBV5-6 with TRBJ2-4; TRBD2 agrees at 9 bases. Germline V gene data show CDR1 as SGHDT and CDR2 as YYEEEE. V was pared by 0 bases and J by 9 bases, with 4 bases of the junction left unmatched. CDR3 length equals 14 residues. The CDR3 spells CASSLVGGRAIQYF. The CDR3 DNA reads as TGTGCCAGCAGCTTGGTTGGCGGGAGGGCCATTCAGTACTTC.

The rearrangement uses TRBV15 and TRBJ1-5; 9 positions match TRBD1. The trim removed 5 bases at V and 16 bases at J, leaving 15 bases unmatched. Germline V CDR1 and CDR2: LNHNV, YYDKDF (reference sequence). This CDR3 comprises 14 residues. The DNA of the CDR3 is TGTGCCACCAGCTCAAACGCCGCCGGGACAGGGCTCCATTTT. Protein sequence: CATSSNAAGTGLHF.

In this sample, this clone turned up once. The chain recombines TRBV5-1 with TRBJ1-3; D perhaps matches TRBD1 (6 bases). The germline CDR1 and CDR2 sequences are SGHRS and YFSETQ. Deletions cut 2 bases from V and 0 bases from J, with 15 bases between. The CDR3 has 17 residues. CDR3 sequence: CASSLDGGRPSGNTIYF. CDR3 in DNA: TGCGCCAGCAGCTTAGACGGGGGGCGACCCTCTGGAAACACCATATATTTT.

In this sample, this clone turned up once. The chain carries TRBV14 and TRBJ2-5; no clear D gene. Germline V gene sequence: CDR1 SGHDN, CDR2 FVKESK. Trimming took off 4 bases at V and 4 bases at J, with 22 bases between the two ends. The CDR3 has 17 amino acids. The CDR3 sequence is CASSPPFFEPERETQYF. As DNA, the CDR3 is TGTGCCAGCAGCCCTCCGTTCTTCGAGCCGGAGAGAGAGACCCAGTACTTC.

The rearrangement joins TRBV5-4 to TRBJ1-1; D is uncertain. The V gene's germline CDR1 is SGHNT and CDR2 YYREEE (reference sequence). This CDR3 contains 15 residues. V lost 1 base and J lost 0, with 10 bases in between. CDR3: CASSLSSHMNTEAFF. The DNA for the CDR3 is TGTGCCAGCAGCTTGTCATCCCACATGAACACTGAAGCTTTCTTT.

The chain carries TRBV6-5 and TRBJ1-2, with TRBD1 matching over 9 bases. V shed 5 bases and J 7 bases; nucleotides not matched to a gene: 8. Germline V gene lookup returns CDR1 MNHEY and CDR2 SVGAGI. The CDR3 extends over 14 amino acids. CDR3 nucleotides: TGTGCCAGCAGTCGGATACAGGGGGCGTCTGGCTACACCTTC. This codes for CASSRIQGASGYTF.

The chain joins TRBV7-8 to TRBJ2-2; D not resolved. The CDR3 sequence is 13 residues long. Per germline, CDR1 SGHVS and CDR2 FQNEAQ. V shed 5 bases and J shed 2 bases, with 6 bases lying between them. The CDR3 DNA reads as TGTGCCAGCAGCCCATTAAACACCGGGGAGCTGTTTTTT. It translates to CASSPLNTGELFF.

The CDR3 coding sequence is TGCAGTGCTAAGCCGGACAGGGAGTTCTTC. It yields the protein CSAKPDREFF. This sequence joins TRBV20-1 and TRBJ2-1; 8 positions match TRBD1. V dropped 4 bases and J dropped 14; count of bases not matched to a gene: 4. The length of the CDR3 is 10 residues. Germline lookup yields CDR1 DFQATT and CDR2 SNEGSKA (reference sequence).

The chain has TRBV9 and TRBJ2-1, with 12 bases identical to TRBD2. The CDR3 is 14 amino acids. CDR1 and CDR2 (germline): SGDLS, YYNGEE. With 2 bases clipped from V and 9 bases from J, the junction kept 3 bases outside the gene matches. The CDR3 DNA reads as TGTGCCAGCAGCGTTGAGACTAGCGGGAGTGAGCAGTTCTTC. Protein sequence: CASSVETSGSEQFF.

This chain connects TRBV5-6 to TRBJ2-1, with 9 bases matching TRBD2. The CDR3 loop spans 17 amino acids. Germline V gene lookup returns CDR1 SGHDT and CDR2 YYEEEE. Germline trimming cut 4 bases from V and 6 bases from J; bases unmatched to any gene: 14. As DNA, the CDR3 is TGTGCCAGCAGCAACGCGAGGCTGGGACTAGCAGGCAATGAGCAGTTCTTC. As protein: CASSNARLGLAGNEQFF.

Details on this clone: This sample includes further DNA sequences coding for the same CDR3. The chain carries TRBV9 and TRBJ2-6; D remains ambiguous. The CDR3 totals 15 residues. Germline V gene sequence: CDR1 SGDLS, CDR2 YYNGEE. V dropped 2 bases and J dropped 1 base, with 7 bases sitting between them. CDR3 in DNA: TGTGCCAGCAGCGTGAGGAGTTCTGGGGCCAACGTCCTGACTTTC. Translating it yields CASSVRSSGANVLTF.

The chain uses TRBV18 and TRBJ2-2, with 8 positions matching TRBD2. V lost 2 bases, J lost 5 bases, and 4 bases stayed unmatched. The germline V gene has CDR1 KGHSH and CDR2 LQKENI. The CDR3 runs 15 residues. The CDR3: CASSPGTRRTGELFF. As DNA, the CDR3 is TGTGCCAGCTCACCAGGGACTAGACGGACCGGGGAGCTGTTTTTT.

This sequence joins TRBV7-9 and TRBJ1-6; D gene uncertain. Germline CDR1 reads SEHNR; CDR2 reads FQNEAQ (reference sequence). V lost 4 bases to trimming and J lost 9 bases, with 7 bases between them. The CDR3 extends over 12 amino acids. This CDR3 is CASSSDVSPLHF. The DNA of the CDR3 is TGTGCCAGCAGCTCTGACGTTTCACCCCTCCACTTT. The entire variable domain, with the rest obtained from reference TRBV7-9 and TRBJ1-6, is as follows: DTGVSQNPRHKITKRGQNVTFRCDPISEHNRLYWYRQTLGQGPEFLTYFQNEAQLEKSRLLSDRFSAERPKGSFSTLEIQRTEQGDSAMYLCASSSDVSPLHFGNGTRLTVT.

This chain links TRBV19 with TRBJ2-1; 12 bases fit TRBD1. The CDR3 has 16 residues. In germline, CDR1 is LNHDA, CDR2 SQIVND (reference sequence). The V and J ends lost 6 bases and 7 bases, in that order; junction bases with no gene match: 10. Written as DNA, the CDR3 is TGTGCCAGTAGAAAGCTCCGGGACAGGGGGCAGAATGAGCAGTTCTTC. Translated: CASRKLRDRGQNEQFF.

This chain links TRBV6-1 with TRBJ2-2, with 7 bases fitting TRBD1. Germline CDR1 is MNHNS and CDR2 is SASEGT. After removal of 6 bases from V and 0 bases from J, the junction contained 4 bases not matched to a gene. The CDR3 is made up of 15 amino acids. The CDR3 reads CASRTGTANTGELFF. The DNA for the CDR3 is TGTGCCAGCAGGACCGGGACAGCGAACACCGGGGAGCTGTTTTTT.

J is TRBJ2-1 and V is TRBV4-2, with a weak D call TRBD2 (6 bases). Trimming removed 5 bases at V and 4 bases at J, with 21 bases between. CDR1 and CDR2 (germline): LGHNA, YNFKEQ. CDR3 size: 17 residues. DNA of the CDR3: TGTGCCAGCAGCGGGACTCGCGAGCGCGGCCTATACAATGAGCAGTTCTTC. Residues: CASSGTRERGLYNEQFF.

The sample holds one count of this clone. The chain combines TRBV9 with TRBJ2-5, with D perhaps assigned TRBD1 or TRBD2 (5 bases each). CDR1 is SGDLS, CDR2 YYNGEE, per germline. The CDR3 consists of 16 residues. V shed 1 base and J shed 2 bases, with 15 bases lying between them. Here the CDR3 DNA reads TGTGCCAGCAGCGTAATGGGTAGGGGACCTCAAGAGACCCAGTACTTC. Protein: CASSVMGRGPQETQYF.

The genes are TRBV11-3 and TRBJ2-1; 11 nucleotides align to TRBD2. Germline CDR1 SGHNT, CDR2 YENEEA. This CDR3 is 15 amino acids long. Germline trimming cut 5 bases from V and 3 bases from J; bases unmatched to any gene: 3. CDR3: CASSQGTSGYNEQFF. The CDR3 DNA reads TGTGCCAGCAGCCAAGGGACTAGCGGCTACAATGAGCAGTTCTTC.

The rearrangement links TRBV28 to TRBJ1-2; D perhaps matches TRBD1 (6 bases). CDR3 length: 13 amino acids. Per the germline V gene, CDR1 is MDHEN and CDR2 is SYDVKM. With 11 bases removed from V and 1 base from J, the gap between germline ends came to 14 bases. The CDR3, as DNA: TGTGCCCTGGGGGCCAGGAGTAACTATGGCTACACCTTC. This translates into CALGARSNYGYTF.

CDR3 in DNA: TGTGCCAGCAGTGTGTTGGCTAGCGGTAAAGAGACCCAGTACTTC. Its translation is CASSVLASGKETQYF. The chain combines TRBV2 with TRBJ2-5, with 7 bases aligning to TRBD2. The CDR3 extends over 15 amino acids. CDR1 and CDR2 from the germline V gene are SNHLY and FYNNEI. V shed 4 bases and J 3 bases; nucleotides not matched to a gene: 8.